This T cell receptor beta chain was recorded in a study of blood T cell repertoires in COVID-19. The protocol was immunoSEQ multiplex PCR, while the TCRdb copy is restricted to in-frame clones and leaves out a portion. The table shows 150,000 to 200,000 clones, with roughly four fifths occurring only once. Germline CDR1 LGHDT, CDR2 YNNKEL (reference sequence). CDR3 length: 12 residues. V lost 4 bases, J lost 7 bases, and 7 bases lay in between. The rearrangement uses TRBV3-1 (or the pseudogene TRBV3-2) and TRBJ2-2, with D tentatively TRBD1 (5 bases). This clonotype was obtained from a man aged 40-49 years who had recovered from COVID-19. Sequenced sample: PBMCs or T cells enriched from blood (not recorded which). CDR3 nucleotides: TGTGCCAGCAGCCGACAGATCGGGGAGCTGTTTTTT. Translating gives CASSRQIGELFF.